This TCR beta chain comes out of a study of T cell repertoires and HLA-DP antigens. About the research overall: Average DNA input: about 200 ng for CD137+CD4+ sorts, approximately 1,200 ng pre-culture. Study results and limitations: The CD4+ repertoire was not split into naive and memory. Clones undetected before culture averaged 36.3% against one allele and under 60% against the other.

CDR1 is MNHNS and CDR2 is SASEGT in the germline V gene. V was shortened by 8 bases and J by 6 bases, with 20 bases between the two germline ends. The CDR3 loop spans 15 amino acids. Profiled with immunoSEQ multiplex PCR; TCRdb holds only in-frame clones, not every one. The sample consists of about 110,000 clones, over 90% of them appearing once. This clone was seen a few times. Its antigen remains unidentified. The sequence came from a woman aged 18 to 35 in good health and CMV-seronegative. The chain links TRBV6-1 to TRBJ2-1, with a weak D call TRBD1 (7 bases). The sample comprised CD4+ T cells from PBMCs. CDR3 nucleotide sequence: TGTGCCAGCCAAATCTCCAGGGGGGCCCCCAATGAGCAGTTCTTC. Translating gives CASQISRGAPNEQFF.